This TCR beta chain appears in the sequencing data of a study of cytomegalovirus exposure and HLA in healthy donors. The PCR had 60 Vbeta and 13 Jbeta primers. Profiling relied on immunoSEQ multiplex PCR, and the TCRdb table lists in-frame clones only, not all of them. The table lists about 140,000 clones, 77% of them singletons, with roughly 2% in the top ten. The CDR3 extends over 14 amino acids. CDR1 and CDR2 from the germline V gene are SGHDT and YYEEEE. Trimming took 1 base from V and 6 from J, leaving 11 bases between them. Findings and caveats of the study: Follow-up analysis seemed to connect common viral pathogens with several of the most significant clusters identified. Reports indicate that TCR beta sequences accurately predicted the HLA-A and HLA-B alleles of most subjects. The authors excluded some V segments, including TRBV6-2 and TRBV6-3, as indistinguishable. In a later analysis, a missense DCLRE1C variant was linked to TCR beta V- and J-gene trimming.

In the case of this clone: Its specificity is unknown.

The rearrangement uses TRBV5-6 and TRBJ2-1; no clear D. The TCR comes from a man aged 30 to 39 in good health and CMV-seronegative. Specimen: PBMCs. CDR3 in amino acids: CASSLPPLFNEQFF. The CDR3 coding sequence is TGTGCCAGCAGCTTGCCCCCTTTGTTCAATGAGCAGTTCTTC.